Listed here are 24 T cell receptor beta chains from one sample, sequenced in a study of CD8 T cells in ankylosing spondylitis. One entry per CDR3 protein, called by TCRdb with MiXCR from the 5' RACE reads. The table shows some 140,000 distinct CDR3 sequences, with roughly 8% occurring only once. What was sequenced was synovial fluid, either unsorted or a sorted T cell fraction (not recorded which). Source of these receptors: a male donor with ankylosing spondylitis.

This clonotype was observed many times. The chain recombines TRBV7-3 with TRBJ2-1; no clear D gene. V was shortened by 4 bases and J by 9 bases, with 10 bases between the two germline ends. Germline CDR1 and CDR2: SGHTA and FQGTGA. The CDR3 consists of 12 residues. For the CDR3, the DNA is TGTGCCAGCAGCTCCCCAGTGGGTGAGCAGTTCTTC. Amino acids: CASSSPVGEQFF. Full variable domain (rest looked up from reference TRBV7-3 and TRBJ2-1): GAGVSQTPSNKVTEKGKYVELRCDPISGHTALYWYRQSLGQGPEFLIYFQGTGAADDSGLPNDRFFAVRPEGSVSTLKIQRTERGDSAVYLCASSSPVGEQFFGPGTRLTVL.

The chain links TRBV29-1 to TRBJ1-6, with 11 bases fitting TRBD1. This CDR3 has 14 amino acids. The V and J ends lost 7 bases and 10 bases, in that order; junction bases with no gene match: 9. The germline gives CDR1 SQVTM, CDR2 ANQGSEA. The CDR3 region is CSARTGGPISPLHF. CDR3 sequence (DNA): TGCAGCGCTAGGACAGGGGGCCCTATATCACCCCTCCACTTT.

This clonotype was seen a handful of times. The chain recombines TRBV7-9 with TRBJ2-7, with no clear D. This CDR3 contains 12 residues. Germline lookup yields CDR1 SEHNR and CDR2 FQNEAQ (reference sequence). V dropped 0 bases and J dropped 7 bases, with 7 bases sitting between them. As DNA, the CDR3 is TGTGCCAGCAGCTTAGCGATGGGAGAGCAGTACTTC. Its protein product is CASSLAMGEQYF. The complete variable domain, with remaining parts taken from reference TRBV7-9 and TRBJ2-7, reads DTGVSQNPRHKITKRGQNVTFRCDPISEHNRLYWYRQTLGQGPEFLTYFQNEAQLEKSRLLSDRFSAERPKGSFSTLEIQRTEQGDSAMYLCASSLAMGEQYFGPGTRLTVT.

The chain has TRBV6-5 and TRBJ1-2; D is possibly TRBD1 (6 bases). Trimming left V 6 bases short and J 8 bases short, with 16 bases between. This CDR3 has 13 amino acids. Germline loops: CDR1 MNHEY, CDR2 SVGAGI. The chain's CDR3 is CASREGHVGGYTF. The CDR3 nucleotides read TGTGCCAGCAGGGAGGGACACGTTGGAGGCTACACCTTC.

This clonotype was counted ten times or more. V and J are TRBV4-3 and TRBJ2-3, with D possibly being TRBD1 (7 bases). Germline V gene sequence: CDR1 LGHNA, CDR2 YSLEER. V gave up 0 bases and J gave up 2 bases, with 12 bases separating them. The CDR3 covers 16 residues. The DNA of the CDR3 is TGCGCCAGCAGCCAAGACCGCGGGACAGACACAGATACGCAGTATTTT. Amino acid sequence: CASSQDRGTDTDTQYF.

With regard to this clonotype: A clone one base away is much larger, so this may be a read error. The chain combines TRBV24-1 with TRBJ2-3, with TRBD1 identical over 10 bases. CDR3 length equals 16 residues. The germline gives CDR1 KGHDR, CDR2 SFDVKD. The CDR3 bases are TGTGCCACCAGTCCCGGGGACAGGGGAAACATTGATACGCACTATTTT. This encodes CATSPGDRGNIDTHYF.

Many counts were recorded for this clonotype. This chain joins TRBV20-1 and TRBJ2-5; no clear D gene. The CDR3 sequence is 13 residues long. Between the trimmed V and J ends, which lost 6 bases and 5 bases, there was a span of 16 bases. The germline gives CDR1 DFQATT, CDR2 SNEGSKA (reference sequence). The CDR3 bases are TGCAGTGCAAAAAAGGCGGCTGCGGAGACCCAGTACTTC. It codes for CSAKKAAAETQYF.

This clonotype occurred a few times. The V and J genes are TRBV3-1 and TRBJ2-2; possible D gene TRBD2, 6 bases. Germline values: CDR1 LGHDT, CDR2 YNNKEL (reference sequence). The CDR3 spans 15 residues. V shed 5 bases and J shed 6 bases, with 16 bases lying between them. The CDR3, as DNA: TGTGCCAGCAGCTCTTCGACTAGATTGGCCGGGGAGCTGTTTTTT. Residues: CASSSSTRLAGELFF.

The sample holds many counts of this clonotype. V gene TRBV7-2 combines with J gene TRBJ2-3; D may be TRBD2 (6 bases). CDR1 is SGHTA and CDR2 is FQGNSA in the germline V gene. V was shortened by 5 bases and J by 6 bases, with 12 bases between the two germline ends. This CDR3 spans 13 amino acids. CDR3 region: CASSVRGGDTQYF. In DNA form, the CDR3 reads TGTGCCAGCAGCGTCCGGGGAGGTGATACGCAGTATTTT.

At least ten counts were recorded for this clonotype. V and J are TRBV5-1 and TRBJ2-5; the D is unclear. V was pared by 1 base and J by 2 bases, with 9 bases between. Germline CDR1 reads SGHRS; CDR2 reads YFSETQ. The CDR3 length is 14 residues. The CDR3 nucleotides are TGCGCCAGCAGCTTGTATGGGCAACAAGAGACCCAGTACTTC. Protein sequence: CASSLYGQQETQYF.

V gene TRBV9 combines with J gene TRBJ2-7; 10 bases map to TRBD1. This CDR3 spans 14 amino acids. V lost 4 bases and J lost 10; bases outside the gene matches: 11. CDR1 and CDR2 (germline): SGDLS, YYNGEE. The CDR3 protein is CASSLRDRGEEQYF. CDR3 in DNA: TGTGCCAGCAGCCTCCGGGACAGGGGAGAGGAACAGTACTTC.

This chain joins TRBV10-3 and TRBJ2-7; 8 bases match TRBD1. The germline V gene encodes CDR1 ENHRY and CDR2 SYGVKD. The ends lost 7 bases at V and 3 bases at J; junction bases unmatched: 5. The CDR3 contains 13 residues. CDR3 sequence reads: CAIKGTGVYEQYF. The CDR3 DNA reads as TGTGCCATCAAAGGGACAGGAGTCTACGAGCAGTACTTC.

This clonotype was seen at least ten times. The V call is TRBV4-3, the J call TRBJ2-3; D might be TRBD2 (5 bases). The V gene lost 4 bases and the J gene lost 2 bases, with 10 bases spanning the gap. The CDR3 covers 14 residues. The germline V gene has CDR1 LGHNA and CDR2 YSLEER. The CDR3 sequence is CASSPREFTDTQYF. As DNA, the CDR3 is TGCGCCAGCAGCCCCCGGGAATTCACAGATACGCAGTATTTT.

CDR3 protein: CASSLDREAYEQYF. For the CDR3, the DNA is TGTGCCAGCAGCTTAGACCGGGAGGCCTACGAGCAGTACTTC. The J gene is TRBJ2-7, the V gene TRBV7-2; 7 positions agree with TRBD2. The CDR3 contains 14 residues. The germline V gene encodes CDR1 SGHTA and CDR2 FQGNSA. Trimming took 1 base from V and 2 from J; bases not matched to a gene: 2.

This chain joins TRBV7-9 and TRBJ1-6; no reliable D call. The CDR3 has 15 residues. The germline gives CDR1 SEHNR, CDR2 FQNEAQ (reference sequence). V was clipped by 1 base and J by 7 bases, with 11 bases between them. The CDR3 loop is CASSLGGSRNSPLHF. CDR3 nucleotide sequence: TGTGCCAGCAGCTTAGGGGGTAGTCGGAATTCACCCCTCCACTTT.

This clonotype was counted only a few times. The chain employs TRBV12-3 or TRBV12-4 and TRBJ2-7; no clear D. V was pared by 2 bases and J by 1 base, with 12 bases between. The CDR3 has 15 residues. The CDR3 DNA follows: TGTGCCAGCAGTTTATTGGCTAGTGGGTCCTACGAGCAGTACTTC. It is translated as CASSLLASGSYEQYF.

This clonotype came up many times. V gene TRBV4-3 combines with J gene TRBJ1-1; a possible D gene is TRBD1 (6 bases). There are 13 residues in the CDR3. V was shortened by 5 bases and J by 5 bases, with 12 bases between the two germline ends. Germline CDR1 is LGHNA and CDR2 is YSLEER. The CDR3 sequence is CASSSQQGTEAFF. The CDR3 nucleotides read TGCGCCAGCAGCTCCCAACAGGGTACTGAAGCTTTCTTT.

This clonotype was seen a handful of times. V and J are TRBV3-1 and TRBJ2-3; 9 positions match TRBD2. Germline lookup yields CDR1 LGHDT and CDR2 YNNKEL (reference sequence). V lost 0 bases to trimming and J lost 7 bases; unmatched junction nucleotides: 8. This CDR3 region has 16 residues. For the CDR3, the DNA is TGTGCCAGCAGCCAAGATGCGGGGGGGGGCAGTTATACGCAGTATTTT. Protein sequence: CASSQDAGGGSYTQYF.

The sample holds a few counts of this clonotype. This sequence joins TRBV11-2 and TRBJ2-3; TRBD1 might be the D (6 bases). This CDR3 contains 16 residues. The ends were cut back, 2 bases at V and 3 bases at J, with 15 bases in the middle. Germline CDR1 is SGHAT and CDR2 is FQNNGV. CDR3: CASSLSPRQDTDTQYF. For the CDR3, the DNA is TGTGCCAGCAGCTTATCTCCCAGACAGGATACAGATACGCAGTATTTT.

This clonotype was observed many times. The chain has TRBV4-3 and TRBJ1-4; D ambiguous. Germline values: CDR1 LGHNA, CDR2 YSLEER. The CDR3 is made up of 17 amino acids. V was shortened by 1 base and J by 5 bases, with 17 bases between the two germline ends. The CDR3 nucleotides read TGCGCCAGCAGCCAAGTTAGGTCGACTACCGGCAATGAAAAACTGTTTTTT. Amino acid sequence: CASSQVRSTTGNEKLFF.

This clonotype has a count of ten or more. CDR3 sequence (DNA): TGTGCCAGCAGCCCGCTTATGATATACGGGACAGGAAGCACAGATACGCAGTATTTT. Its protein product is CASSPLMIYGTGSTDTQYF. The V call is TRBV11-2, the J call TRBJ2-3; 8 bases are shared with TRBD1. This CDR3 contains 19 residues. Per germline, CDR1 SGHAT and CDR2 FQNNGV. V was clipped by 5 bases and J by 0 bases; unmatched bases: 16.

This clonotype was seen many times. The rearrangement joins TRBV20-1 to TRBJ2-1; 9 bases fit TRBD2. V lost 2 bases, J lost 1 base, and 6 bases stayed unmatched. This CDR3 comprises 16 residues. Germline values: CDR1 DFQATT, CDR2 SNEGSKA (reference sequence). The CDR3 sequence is CSARSRAGGSYNEQFF. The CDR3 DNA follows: TGCAGTGCTAGATCCCGGGCGGGAGGGTCCTACAATGAGCAGTTCTTC.

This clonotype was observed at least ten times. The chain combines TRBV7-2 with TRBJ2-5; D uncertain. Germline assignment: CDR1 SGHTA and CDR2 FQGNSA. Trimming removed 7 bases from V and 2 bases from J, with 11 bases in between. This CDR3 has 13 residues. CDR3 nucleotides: TGTGCCAGCACCCCCCTACCTCAAGAGACCCAGTACTTC. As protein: CASTPLPQETQYF.

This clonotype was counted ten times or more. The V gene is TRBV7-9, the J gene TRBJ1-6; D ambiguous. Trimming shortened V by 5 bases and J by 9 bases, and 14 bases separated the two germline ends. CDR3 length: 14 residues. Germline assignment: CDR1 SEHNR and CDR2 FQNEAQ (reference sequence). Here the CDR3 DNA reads TGTGCCAGCAGCCCTGGGCTTCGGAGTTCACCCCTCCACTTT. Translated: CASSPGLRSSPLHF.